Sequencing of this TCR beta chain was carried out in a study of CD8 T cells in ankylosing spondylitis. Whole-study results and caveats: Disease-associated clones were reportedly significantly overrepresented in matched ankylosing spondylitis synovial fluid. A motif of under 10 highly homologous TCR beta variants was seen as apparently characteristic of ankylosing spondylitis blood.

This clonotype was detected many times. Its antigen remains unknown. CDR1 and CDR2 from the germline V gene are SGHRS and YFSETQ. The CDR3 loop spans 16 amino acids. The V and J ends lost 3 bases and 1 base respectively, with 16 bases between them. MiXCR, run by TCRdb on the 5' RACE reads, gives a single entry per CDR3 protein. Of around 770,000 distinct CDR3 sequences in the sample, around 11% were seen once. The J gene is TRBJ1-1, the V gene TRBV5-1; no clear D gene. This receptor was identified in a male donor with ankylosing spondylitis. Sequencing was done on a sample of blood, either unsorted or a sorted T cell fraction (not recorded which). Written as DNA, the CDR3 is TGCGCCAGCAGCTCGACTCAACAGAGCGGGAACACTGAAGCTTTCTTT. It yields the protein CASSSTQQSGNTEAFF.